These 21 T cell receptor beta chains came from one sample sequenced in a study of blood T cells in healthy people across ages. Next came a second PCR, run for roughly 7 to 12 cycles, which used a sample-barcoded 5' primer along with a J-beta primer mix. TCRdb passed the 5' RACE reads through MiXCR, listing each CDR3 protein once. This sample has approximately 800,000 distinct CDR3 sequences, with around a quarter found just once. The sample was also reused in another study, on T cells of mothers and their children.

The sequenced sample was blood. Every receptor here comes from a boy younger than 18 in good health.

This clonotype was seen just once. J is TRBJ2-5 and V is TRBV3-1; D gene uncertain. Trimming took off 0 bases at V and 2 bases at J, with 7 bases between the two ends. There are 14 residues in the CDR3. CDR1 and CDR2 from the germline V gene are LGHDT and YNNKEL (reference sequence). The CDR3 region is CASSQEPGQETQYF. The CDR3 DNA follows: TGTGCCAGCAGCCAAGAACCAGGACAAGAGACCCAGTACTTC.

The chain recombines TRBV20-1 with TRBJ2-7; 9 bases align to TRBD1. CDR1 DFQATT and CDR2 SNEGSKA come from the germline V gene (reference sequence). V gave up 0 bases and J gave up 5 bases; unmatched junction bases: 5. The CDR3 contains 14 residues. The CDR3 sequence is CSARERTGANEQYF. DNA of the CDR3: TGCAGTGCTAGAGAGCGGACAGGGGCCAACGAGCAGTACTTC.

This clonotype was picked up a small number of times. The chain couples TRBV5-1 to TRBJ1-2; 7 nucleotides align to TRBD1. Germline assignment: CDR1 SGHRS and CDR2 YFSETQ. The CDR3 is 14 residues long. V was clipped by 1 base and J by 7 bases; unmatched bases: 7. The CDR3 DNA reads TGCGCCAGCAGCTTGAATGCAGGGGGACCTGGCTACACCTTC. Protein sequence: CASSLNAGGPGYTF.

The V call is TRBV12-3 or TRBV12-4, the J call TRBJ1-2; a weak D match, TRBD1 (5 bases). The CDR3 spans 16 residues. V lost 7 bases, J lost 6 bases, and 24 bases lay in between. CDR3 in amino acids: CASTDPIDSLTNGYTF. The CDR3 DNA reads as TGTGCCAGCACCGACCCAATTGACAGCCTAACGAATGGCTACACCTTC.

Only a few counts were recorded for this clonotype. The V gene is TRBV7-2, the J gene TRBJ2-5; 10 bases match TRBD1. The trim removed 1 base at V and 4 bases at J, leaving 6 bases unmatched. The CDR3 length is 16 residues. Germline CDR1 SGHTA, CDR2 FQGNSA. In DNA form, the CDR3 reads TGTGCCAGCAGCTTAGGTGGACAGGGGGTTCGAGAGACCCAGTACTTC. This sequence encodes CASSLGGQGVRETQYF.

The V gene is TRBV20-1, the J gene TRBJ2-1, with D maybe TRBD2 (6 bases). In germline, CDR1 is DFQATT, CDR2 SNEGSKA (reference sequence). V shed 6 bases and J shed 5 bases, with 11 bases lying between them. The CDR3 contains 12 residues. CDR3 in amino acids: CSALGLDNEQFF. CDR3 bases: TGCAGTGCCCTGGGACTTGACAATGAGCAGTTCTTC.

This clonotype was seen more than once but under ten times. The J gene is TRBJ2-3, the V gene TRBV27, with D unresolved. The V and J ends lost 3 bases and 0 bases respectively, with 4 bases between them. CDR1 and CDR2 from the germline V gene are MNHEY and SMNVEV (reference sequence). The CDR3 totals 13 residues. In nucleotides, the CDR3 is TGTGCCAGCAGTTTTCTGAGCACAGATACGCAGTATTTT. Amino acid sequence: CASSFLSTDTQYF.

This clonotype has a handful of counts. This chain connects TRBV28 to TRBJ2-1; D could derive from TRBD1 or TRBD2 (6 bases each). This CDR3 comprises 16 residues. V gave up 4 bases and J gave up 0 bases, with 13 bases separating them. Germline V gene lookup returns CDR1 MDHEN and CDR2 SYDVKM. The CDR3 spells CASSSGGKSSYNEQFF. The CDR3 DNA sequence: TGTGCCAGCAGTTCCGGGGGCAAAAGCTCCTACAATGAGCAGTTCTTC.

This rearrangement joins TRBV11-1 to TRBJ2-7; possibly TRBD1 for D (6 bases). CDR1 is SGHAT and CDR2 is FQDESV in the germline V gene (reference sequence). This CDR3 is built from 15 residues. Trimming cost V 0 bases and J 5 bases, with 14 bases left between them. The CDR3 bases are TGTGCCAGCAGCTTAGCGATGGCAGGGGACCACGAGCAGTACTTC. Translating it yields CASSLAMAGDHEQYF.

V usage is TRBV6-5 and J usage is TRBJ1-3, with 9 bases lining up with TRBD1. This CDR3 has 16 residues. Germline CDR1 MNHEY, CDR2 SVGAGI. J lost 4 bases, V lost 2 bases, and 6 bases had no gene match. The DNA for the CDR3 is TGTGCCAGCAGTTACAACGCCGGACAGGGGGGAAACACCATATATTTT. Its protein product is CASSYNAGQGGNTIYF.

There are a few counts of this clonotype. The chain has TRBV7-9 and TRBJ2-5, with 9 bases identical to TRBD2. TRBJ2-1 explains the end of the DNA better; the J call may be wrong. This CDR3 has 15 amino acids. CDR1 and CDR2 (germline): SEHNR, FQNEAQ (reference sequence). CDR3 loop: CASTPAASGVDEQFF. CDR3 nucleotides: TGTGCCAGCACCCCGGCGGCTAGCGGGGTGGATGAGCAGTTCTTC.

The chain combines TRBV20-1 with TRBJ1-4; TRBD1 aligns across 9 bases. V gave up 2 bases and J gave up 5 bases; unmatched junction bases: 6. Germline CDR1 and CDR2: DFQATT and SNEGSKA (reference sequence). This CDR3 region has 15 residues. The CDR3 coding sequence is TGCAGTGCTAGACCCGGGACAGGGAGGAATGAAAAACTGTTTTTT. This encodes CSARPGTGRNEKLFF.

This clonotype was detected only once. J is TRBJ2-1 and V is TRBV7-2; possible D gene TRBD2, 7 bases. Trimming left V 2 bases short and J 1 base short, with 15 bases between. Germline V lookup: CDR1 SGHTA, CDR2 FQGNSA. The CDR3 consists of 17 residues. The DNA of the CDR3 is TGTGCCAGCAGCTTAAGGGGGGGTGGACTTTCCTACAATGAGCAGTTCTTC. Its translation: CASSLRGGGLSYNEQFF.

The V and J genes are TRBV14 and TRBJ2-1, with D perhaps being TRBD1 or TRBD2 (5 bases each). The DNA end is a closer match to TRBJ2-7, so the J assignment may be wrong. CDR3 length equals 14 residues. Germline CDR1 is SGHDN and CDR2 is FVKESK. The CDR3 DNA sequence: TGTGCCAGCAGCCCCCTGGGACCCTCCTACGAGCAGTACTTC. Protein: CASSPLGPSYEQYF.

The V call is TRBV6-2 or TRBV6-3, the J call TRBJ2-3; 10 positions agree with TRBD2. Germline values: CDR1 MNHEY, CDR2 SVGEGT. J lost 0 bases, V lost 8 bases, and 5 bases had no gene match. This CDR3 comprises 15 residues. The DNA of the CDR3 is TGTGCCAGCTTTAGCGGGGGGTATAGCACAGATACGCAGTATTTT. It encodes CASFSGGYSTDTQYF.

This clonotype was counted between two and nine times. V gene TRBV4-3 combines with J gene TRBJ2-1; 10 bases match TRBD2. The J call could be wrong; TRBJ2-7 is a better fit for the DNA end. Germline loops: CDR1 LGHNA, CDR2 YSLEER. The length of the CDR3 is 16 residues. The DNA of the CDR3 is TGCGCCAGCAGCCAAGAAGGGACTAGCGACTACTACGAGCAGTACTTC. Protein sequence: CASSQEGTSDYYEQYF.

This clonotype came up a few times. The chain is built from TRBV7-2 and TRBJ2-7; D is uncertain. The CDR3 spans 16 residues. CDR1 and CDR2 from the germline V gene are SGHTA and FQGNSA. The ends were cut back, 0 bases at V and 0 bases at J, with 12 bases in the middle. The CDR3 sequence: CASSLAQAASSYEQYF. In DNA form, the CDR3 reads TGTGCCAGCAGCTTAGCGCAGGCGGCAAGCTCCTACGAGCAGTACTTC.

This clonotype has only a few counts. This sequence joins TRBV24-1 and TRBJ2-5, with D uncertain. The CDR3 is made up of 13 amino acids. V lost 9 bases and J lost 2, with 12 bases in between. CDR1 and CDR2 (germline): KGHDR, SFDVKD. The CDR3 DNA sequence: TGTGCCACCTTGCGACTCGATCAAGAGACCCAGTACTTC. Its translation: CATLRLDQETQYF.

The rearrangement joins TRBV5-6 to TRBJ2-5, with D perhaps matching TRBD2 (6 bases). The germline gives CDR1 SGHDT, CDR2 YYEEEE. V shed 4 bases and J shed 3 bases, with 16 bases lying between them. The CDR3 runs to 15 residues. DNA for the CDR3: TGTGCCAGCAGCCGGGGACTCGAGACGAAAGAGACCCAGTACTTC. It is translated as CASSRGLETKETQYF.

This clonotype was seen a handful of times. The chain has TRBV5-1 and TRBJ1-1; D remains ambiguous. This CDR3 has 11 amino acids. Looked up from germline, CDR1 is SGHRS and CDR2 is YFSETQ. V dropped 0 bases and J dropped 10 bases, with 7 bases sitting between them. The CDR3 spells CASSLGNRAFF. The CDR3 DNA follows: TGCGCCAGCAGCTTGGGGAATCGAGCTTTCTTT.

The CDR3 DNA sequence: TGTGCCAGCAGCACGACCCCTCAAGGGTTTAATGAAAAACTGTTTTTT. Amino acids: CASSTTPQGFNEKLFF. The chain combines TRBV12-3 or TRBV12-4 with TRBJ1-4; D gene ambiguous. V was trimmed by 6 bases and J by 4 bases, leaving 18 bases between them. The CDR3 covers 16 residues.